The present T cell receptor (beta chain) was sequenced within a study of metastatic and nonmetastatic thyroid tumors. This clone is medium-sized (0.01 to 0.1%) in the sample. Until they underwent thyroid surgery, no patient had received any treatment. The ends were cut back, 6 bases at V and 7 bases at J, with 3 bases in the middle. The CDR3 is 10 residues long. Germline V gene data show CDR1 as MNHEY and CDR2 as SVGEGT. TCRdb re-analyzed the PCR reads through MiXCR. The sample lists about 12,000 clones; 30% to 35% were seen once. The receptor comes from a female donor with papillary thyroid cancer or a benign thyroid nodule (not recorded which). Some clones in this sample may be carry-over from other donors' samples. V is TRBV6-2 or TRBV6-3 and J is TRBJ2-2; D uncertain. Sequencing was carried out using tumor tissue. CDR3 loop: CASRDGELFF. The CDR3 nucleotides read TGTGCCAGCAGAGACGGGGAGCTGTTTTTT.